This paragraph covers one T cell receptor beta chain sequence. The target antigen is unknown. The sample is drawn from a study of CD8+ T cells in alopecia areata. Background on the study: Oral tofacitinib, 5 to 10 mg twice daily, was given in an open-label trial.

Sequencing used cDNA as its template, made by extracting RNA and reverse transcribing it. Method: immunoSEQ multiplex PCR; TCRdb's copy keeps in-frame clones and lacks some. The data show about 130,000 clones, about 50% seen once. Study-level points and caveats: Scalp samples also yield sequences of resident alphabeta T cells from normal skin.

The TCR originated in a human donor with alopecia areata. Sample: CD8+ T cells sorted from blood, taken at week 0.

This CDR3 is CAWSEDQIDEQYF. Here the CDR3 DNA reads TGTGCCTGGAGTGAAGACCAGATCGACGAGCAGTACTTC. The gene calls are TRBV30 and TRBJ2-5; D call uncertain. The J call is doubtful: the DNA matches TRBJ2-7 better. The V gene's germline CDR1 is GTSNPN and CDR2 SVGIG (reference sequence). CDR3 length: 13 residues.